This T cell receptor (beta chain) was recorded in a study of CD8 T cells in Susac syndrome. Study summary: The Susac syndrome patients were therapy-naive, on corticosteroids, or on intravenous immunoglobulin alone at blood draw.

CDR3 size: 12 residues. The germline gives CDR1 SGHTA, CDR2 FQGNSA. Trimming pared 3 bases from V and 6 bases from J, leaving 8 bases between. Random-hexamer reverse transcription was applied to roughly 0.5 to 1 ug RNA. TCRdb passed the immunoSEQ multiplex PCR reads through MiXCR, listing each CDR3 protein once. The sample has approximately 74,000 distinct CDR3 sequences, around 93% seen once. Sequencing of TCR beta drew on CD8+ and CD4+ T cells from blood. Both CD4+ and CD8+ T cells were negatively isolated, and TEMRA cells underwent FACS enrichment. The study, taken as a whole, reports: The Susac syndrome CD4+ T cell repertoires displayed no clonal expansion.

As for this clonotype: Antigen: not known.

This rearrangement joins TRBV7-2 to TRBJ1-1; D uncertain. Sequenced sample: CD4+ T cells from PBMCs. The clonotype was recovered from a human donor with Susac syndrome. CDR3: CASSFFAAEAFF. In DNA form, the CDR3 reads TGTGCCAGCAGCTTTTTTGCAGCTGAAGCTTTCTTT.